This is a list of T cell receptor beta chains from one sample in a study of T cell responses to AZD1222 COVID-19 vaccine. The table came from immunoSEQ multiplex PCR; TCRdb's copy has only in-frame clones and leaves some out. The table has 87,000 or so clones, almost 90% seen once. Sequencing was performed on peripheral blood, taken on day 0 of AZD1222 vaccination. Receptors originate from an adult in good health. Each CDR3 is given with its conserved first and last residue. Fields, in order: D gene, J gene, clone size, V gene, CDR3 DNA, CDR3 protein. D genes are given only for firm matches. Not all rows give a size; the values are once, few, many and, for expanded clones, a class.

.	TRBJ1-1	few	TRBV19	TGTGCCAGTAGTATTCATCAAAAGGGCACTGAAGCTTTCTTT	CASSIHQKGTEAFF
.	TRBJ1-4	.	TRBV4-3	TGCGCCAGCAGCCACCCCGGACAGCCCAAAGGAGGCCTGGATGAAAAACTGTTTTTT	CASSHPGQPKGGLDEKLFF
.	TRBJ1-3	.	TRBV2	TGTGCCAGCGGCCGGGAGAACCTGATCTCTGGAAACACCATATATTTT	CASGRENLISGNTIYF
TRBD1	TRBJ2-3	.	TRBV18	TGTGCCAGCTCACGACAGGGCCTCCTTATAGATACGCAGTATTTT	CASSRQGLLIDTQYF
.	TRBJ2-1	.	TRBV6-2/TRBV6-3	TGTGCCAGCAGTTACCGGGGCTATGAGCAGTTCTTC	CASSYRGYEQFF
.	TRBJ1-5	.	TRBV11-2	TGTGCCAGCAGTCCCACTCGAGGCAATCAGCCCCAGCATTTT	CASSPTRGNQPQHF
.	TRBJ2-5	.	TRBV6-5	TGTGCCAGCGTAGGATCCGAAGAGACCCAGTACTTC	CASVGSEETQYF
TRBD1	TRBJ2-4	.	TRBV29-1	TGCAGCGTTGGTGGGACAGGGGGCACGGGCAAAAACATTCAGTACTTC	CSVGGTGGTGKNIQYF
.	TRBJ2-3	once	TRBV9	TGTGCCAGCAGCGTAGTGAGAAGTGGGGGCATAGATACGCAGTATTTT	CASSVVRSGGIDTQYF
TRBD1	TRBJ1-2	.	TRBV6-5	TGTGCCAGCAGTTACTTGCAGGGGGCAGGTGGCTACACCTTC	CASSYLQGAGGYTF
TRBD1	TRBJ1-6	.	TRBV27	TGTGCCAGCAGTCCCCGGACAGGCCATAATTCACCCCTCCACTTT	CASSPRTGHNSPLHF
.	TRBJ2-2	few	TRBV6-5	TGTGCCAGCAGCTCCACCCCAGAGAACACCGGGGAGCTGTTTTTT	CASSSTPENTGELFF
.	TRBJ1-1	.	TRBV7-2	TGTGCCAGCAGCTCGATAAGGTACACTGAAGCTTTCTTT	CASSSIRYTEAFF
.	TRBJ1-5	.	TRBV3-1/TRBV3-2	TGTGCCAGCAGCCAAGCTTCTACGGGGGGCAATCAGCCCCAGCATTTT	CASSQASTGGNQPQHF
.	TRBJ1-1	.	TRBV6-5	TGTGCCAGCAGTTACGGTGTGGGTGGGAAAGCTTTCTTT	CASSYGVGGKAFF
TRBD1	TRBJ2-7	.	TRBV5-1	TGCGCCAGCAGCCGGACAGGGCTTCACGAGCAGTACTTC	CASSRTGLHEQYF